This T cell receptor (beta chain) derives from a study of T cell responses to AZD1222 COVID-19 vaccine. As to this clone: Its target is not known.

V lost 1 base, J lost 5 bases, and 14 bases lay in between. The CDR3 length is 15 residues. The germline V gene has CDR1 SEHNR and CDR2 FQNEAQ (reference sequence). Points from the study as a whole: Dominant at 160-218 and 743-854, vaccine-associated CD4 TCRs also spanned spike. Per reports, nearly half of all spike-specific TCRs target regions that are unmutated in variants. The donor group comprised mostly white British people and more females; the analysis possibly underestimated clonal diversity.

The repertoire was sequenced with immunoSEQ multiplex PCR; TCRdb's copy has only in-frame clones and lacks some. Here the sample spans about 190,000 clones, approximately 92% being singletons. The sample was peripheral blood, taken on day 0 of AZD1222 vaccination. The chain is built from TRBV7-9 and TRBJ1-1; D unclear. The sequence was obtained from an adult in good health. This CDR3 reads CASSLGTAGPTEAFF. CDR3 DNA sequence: TGTGCCAGCAGCTTAGGTACGGCAGGACCAACTGAAGCTTTCTTT.